This TCR beta chain was recorded in a study of T cell responses to AZD1222 COVID-19 vaccine. Across the study: Some second doses came at about 4 weeks and others at about 12 weeks; these were pooled. Study-level results: Increases in Spike-specific TCR breadth and depth were seen after two AZD1222 doses. Distributed over spike, vaccine-associated CD4 TCRs predominated at 160-218 and 743-854.

TCRdb's table, derived via immunoSEQ multiplex PCR, lists solely in-frame clones and lacks some. The table has 150,000 or so clones, under 95% seen once. Concerning this clone: Its antigen is still unknown.

CDR3 length equals 12 residues. The germline gives CDR1 SGHTA, CDR2 FQGNSA. Between the trimmed V and J ends, which lost 4 bases and 6 bases, there was a span of 6 bases. The clonotype originates from an adult in good health. The chain carries TRBV7-2 and TRBJ2-2; D gene unclear. Here the sequenced sample was peripheral blood, taken on day 0 of AZD1222 vaccination. CDR3 sequence (DNA): TGTGCCAGCAGCTCGCTGGCCGGGGAGCTGTTTTTT. It specifies CASSSLAGELFF. The whole variable domain, filled in from reference TRBV7-2 and TRBJ2-2, reads GAGVSQSPSNKVTEKGKDVELRCDPISGHTALYWYRQSLGQGLEFLIYFQGNSAPDKSGLPSDRFSAERTGGSVSTLTIQRTQQEDSAVYLCASSSLAGELFFGEGSRLTVL.